The 20 T cell receptor beta chains below come from one sample, sequenced in a study of T cells in Graves' hyperthyroidism and ophthalmopathy (dated by TCRdb to the late 2010s). The library was generated by multiplex PCR. Reads for this sample came from an Illumina HiSeq 2000. Amplification of TCR beta CDR3 regions was carried out from RNA transcripts. The TCR CDR3 was subjected to a first round of RT-PCR using the HTBI primer set and the Qiagen OneStep RT-PCR kit. TCRdb reprocessing: public reads trimmed at Q25 with fastp, clones called with MiXCR, in-frame beta chains kept. Rows merge per CDR3 protein into single entries with the most common DNA and genes. The sample records 500,000 to 650,000 distinct CDR3 sequences, around 13% of which are singletons. The ten largest clones take up 11% to 15% of the sample. The sample comprised blood. All receptors come from a middle-aged woman with Graves' hyperthyroidism.

This clonotype was detected ten times or more. V gene TRBV5-1 combines with J gene TRBJ2-7; 10 bases line up with TRBD1. The germline CDR1 and CDR2 sequences are SGHRS and YFSETQ. CDR3 length: 16 amino acids. Trimming at V came to 1 base and at J to 3 bases, leaving 7 bases not matched to a gene. CDR3 amino acids: CASSLLPDRGVYEQYF. CDR3 coding DNA: TGCGCCAGCAGCTTGTTGCCGGACAGGGGGGTCTACGAGCAGTACTTC.

This clonotype was detected many times. This chain links TRBV7-8 with TRBJ2-3; 9 bases agree with TRBD1. In germline, CDR1 is SGHVS, CDR2 FQNEAQ. The CDR3 has 15 residues. J gave up 3 bases and V 7 bases, and 8 bases lay outside the gene matches. The CDR3 region has the DNA TGTGCCAGCACCAAACAGGGGGCCGAAACAGATACGCAGTATTTT. This translates into CASTKQGAETDTQYF.

To note about this clonotype: Since a much larger clone is just one base distant, this may be a read error. The chain couples TRBV12-3 or TRBV12-4 to TRBJ2-7, with TRBD2 matching over 8 bases. J was trimmed by 3 bases and V by 8 bases; bases with no gene match: 9. The CDR3 extends over 14 amino acids. CDR3 bases: TGTGCCAGCGGCTATGGGACTAGTTACTACGAGCAGTACTTC. This gives the protein CASGYGTSYYEQYF.

V gene TRBV19 combines with J gene TRBJ2-5, with TRBD1 matching 7 bases. Germline CDR1 is LNHDA and CDR2 is SQIVND (reference sequence). The CDR3 covers 13 residues. V was pared by 10 bases and J by 2 bases, with 7 bases of the junction left unmatched. CDR3 DNA: TGTGCCACCCGAGGGGGCGAACAAGAGACCCAGTACTTC. Protein sequence: CATRGGEQETQYF.

The V call is TRBV30, the J call TRBJ2-5, with D tentatively TRBD2 (5 bases). The CDR3 is 14 residues long. V dropped 5 bases and J dropped 5 bases, with 18 bases sitting between them. The germline gives CDR1 GTSNPN, CDR2 SVGIG (reference sequence). The CDR3 DNA is TGTGCCTGGTCCCCTCGGACCCAGCGGGAGACCCAGTACTTC. It yields the protein CAWSPRTQRETQYF.

The genes are TRBV27 and TRBJ1-5, with 7 bases identical to TRBD1. Per the germline V gene, CDR1 is MNHEY and CDR2 is SMNVEV (reference sequence). The V segment lost 3 bases and the J segment 3 bases; nucleotides outside the gene matches: 2. The length of the CDR3 is 14 residues. The CDR3 protein is CASSFGTVNQPQHF. The CDR3 coding sequence is TGTGCCAGCAGTTTTGGGACAGTCAATCAGCCCCAGCATTTT.

In its sample, this clonotype was seen many times. The chain joins TRBV5-5 to TRBJ1-1; TRBD1 matches 8 bases. The CDR3 loop spans 16 amino acids. With V trimmed by 0 bases and J by 1 base, 5 bases remained unmatched. Germline loops: CDR1 SGHKS, CDR2 YYEKEE (reference sequence). This chain's CDR3 is CASSLGRGQGNTEAFF. The CDR3 DNA is TGTGCCAGCAGCTTGGGCAGGGGGCAGGGGAACACTGAAGCTTTCTTT.

This clonotype occurred many times. V usage is TRBV7-3 and J usage is TRBJ2-7; possibly TRBD2 for D (5 bases). V gave up 3 bases and J gave up 3 bases, with 15 bases separating them. The CDR3 extends over 15 amino acids. Germline assignment: CDR1 SGHTA and CDR2 FQGTGA. The CDR3 DNA follows: TGTGCCAGCAGCTTTGCAGGAGGACCTTTCTACGAGCAGTACTTC. Its translation is CASSFAGGPFYEQYF.

This clonotype was detected ten times or more. The chain joins TRBV11-2 to TRBJ1-1, with D perhaps TRBD1 (6 bases). Per the germline V gene, CDR1 is SGHAT and CDR2 is FQNNGV. The V end lost 5 bases, the J end lost 5 bases, and 21 bases lay between the germline ends. The length of the CDR3 is 16 residues. CDR3 sequence: CASSRGGIGGRTEAFF. In DNA, the CDR3 is TGTGCCAGCAGCCGGGGAGGGATCGGGGGCAGAACTGAAGCTTTCTTT.

As concerns this clonotype: A clone one base away is much larger, so this may be a read error. This chain joins TRBV5-1 and TRBJ2-7; 10 bases line up with TRBD2. Germline CDR1 SGHRS, CDR2 YFSETQ. J gave up 8 bases and V 0 bases, and 14 bases lay outside the gene matches. The CDR3 sequence is 17 residues long. The CDR3 reads CASSLGDGSGRVDKQYF. The CDR3 bases are TGCGCCAGCAGCTTGGGGGACGGAAGCGGGAGGGTGGACAAGCAGTACTTC.

The genes are TRBV20-1 and TRBJ2-1, with 7 bases aligning to TRBD2. From germline, CDR1 is DFQATT and CDR2 SNEGSKA (reference sequence). Trimming at V came to 3 bases and at J to 3 bases, leaving 8 bases not matched to a gene. The CDR3 spans 15 residues. The CDR3 sequence is CSARLPGLLYNEQFF. In DNA, the CDR3 is TGCAGTGCTAGGCTCCCGGGACTACTCTACAATGAGCAGTTCTTC.

This clonotype has ten or more counts. The V call is TRBV20-1, the J call TRBJ1-2; TRBD1 matches at 7 bases. V gave up 6 bases and J gave up 2 bases; unmatched junction bases: 3. The CDR3 contains 12 residues. Germline-derived CDR1 and CDR2 are DFQATT and SNEGSKA (reference sequence). CDR3 region: CSAAQGNYGYTF. The CDR3 DNA sequence: TGCAGTGCGGCACAGGGGAACTATGGCTACACCTTC.

This clonotype occurred many times. The chain carries TRBV29-1 and TRBJ1-5; no clear D. The CDR3 sequence is 13 residues long. The V gene's germline CDR1 is SQVTM and CDR2 ANQGSEA. Between the trimmed V and J ends, which lost 5 bases and 0 bases, there was a span of 8 bases. The CDR3 region has the DNA TGCAGCGTTCGCGGGGATAGCAATCAGCCCCAGCATTTT. Translating gives CSVRGDSNQPQHF.

The chain combines TRBV2 with TRBJ2-3, with D possibly TRBD2 on 6 matching bases. Germline V gene sequence: CDR1 SNHLY, CDR2 FYNNEI. CDR3 size: 13 residues. Trimming pared 7 bases from V and 4 bases from J, leaving 12 bases between. The chain's CDR3 is CASNGGLADTQYF. The CDR3, as DNA: TGTGCCAGCAATGGGGGGTTGGCAGATACGCAGTATTTT. Together with reference TRBV2 and TRBJ2-3, the CDR3 gives the full variable domain: EPEVTQTPSHQVTQMGQEVILRCVPISNHLYFYWYRQILGQKVEFLVSFYNNEISEKSEIFDDQFSVERPDGSNFTLKIRSTKLEDSAMYFCASNGGLADTQYFGPGTRLTVL.

This clonotype has at least ten counts. The chain recombines TRBV28 with TRBJ1-2, with D unresolved. The germline V gene has CDR1 MDHEN and CDR2 SYDVKM. With 6 bases removed from V and 8 bases from J, the gap between germline ends came to 16 bases. The CDR3 sequence is 13 residues long. The CDR3 DNA sequence: TGTGCCAGCAGCCTTGACCGGTGGAGGGGCTACACCTTC. This codes for CASSLDRWRGYTF.

In this sample, this clonotype turned up many times. The CDR3 sequence is CAWSAQTGAPPSPLHF. The CDR3 DNA reads TGTGCCTGGAGTGCCCAGACAGGGGCTCCCCCCTCACCCCTCCACTTT. The rearrangement joins TRBV30 to TRBJ1-6, with 8 bases that match TRBD1. CDR1 is GTSNPN and CDR2 is SVGIG in the germline V gene (reference sequence). CDR3 size: 16 residues. The J segment lost 10 bases and the V segment lost 1 base, leaving 12 bases of the junction unmatched.

The sample holds many counts of this clonotype. The J gene is TRBJ2-7, the V gene TRBV28; 9 positions agree with TRBD1. The CDR3 has 16 amino acids. V shed 5 bases, J shed 3 bases, and the junction held 11 bases outside the gene matches. Germline V gene lookup returns CDR1 MDHEN and CDR2 SYDVKM. The CDR3 DNA reads as TGTGCCAGCAGTCCTGGCACGGGACAGGGTTACTACGAGCAGTACTTC. It codes for CASSPGTGQGYYEQYF. Supplemented by reference TRBV28 and TRBJ2-7, the full variable domain reads DVKVTQSSRYLVKRTGEKVFLECVQDMDHENMFWYRQDPGLGLRLIYFSYDVKMKEKGDIPEGYSVSREKKERFSLILESASTNQTSMYLCASSPGTGQGYYEQYFGPGTRLTVT.

This clonotype was found a few times. The chain couples TRBV11-2 to TRBJ2-1; 16 bases fit TRBD2. The CDR3 consists of 16 residues. The germline V gene encodes CDR1 SGHAT and CDR2 FQNNGV. V was clipped by 4 bases and J by 6 bases; unmatched bases: 3. The CDR3 loop is CASSSGLAGGPNEQFF. CDR3 nucleotide sequence: TGTGCCAGCAGCTCGGGACTAGCGGGAGGGCCCAATGAGCAGTTCTTC. The variable domain in full, completed from reference TRBV11-2 and TRBJ2-1, reads EAGVAQSPRYKIIEKRQSVAFWCNPISGHATLYWYQQILGQGPKLLIQFQNNGVVDDSQLPKDRFSAERLKGVDSTLKIQPAKLEDSAVYLCASSSGLAGGPNEQFFGPGTRLTVL.

The chain combines TRBV12-3 or TRBV12-4 with TRBJ2-1; the D gene is possibly TRBD2 (5 bases). The CDR3 has 14 amino acids. The V and J ends lost 3 bases and 10 bases respectively, with 16 bases between them. CDR3 sequence (DNA): TGTGCCAGCAGTTTTCCCGACTCCCCGGGGGAGCAGTTCTTC. This gives the protein CASSFPDSPGEQFF.

Note on this clonotype: A read error may explain this, as a much larger clone is one base away. The chain carries TRBV28 and TRBJ1-2; 7 nucleotides agree with TRBD1. V lost 8 bases and J lost 8; bases outside the gene matches: 11. Per germline, CDR1 MDHEN and CDR2 SYDVKM. CDR3 length: 13 residues. The CDR3 here is CASGSDRVGGYTF. CDR3 in DNA: TGTGCCAGCGGTTCCGACAGGGTAGGGGGCTACACCTTC.